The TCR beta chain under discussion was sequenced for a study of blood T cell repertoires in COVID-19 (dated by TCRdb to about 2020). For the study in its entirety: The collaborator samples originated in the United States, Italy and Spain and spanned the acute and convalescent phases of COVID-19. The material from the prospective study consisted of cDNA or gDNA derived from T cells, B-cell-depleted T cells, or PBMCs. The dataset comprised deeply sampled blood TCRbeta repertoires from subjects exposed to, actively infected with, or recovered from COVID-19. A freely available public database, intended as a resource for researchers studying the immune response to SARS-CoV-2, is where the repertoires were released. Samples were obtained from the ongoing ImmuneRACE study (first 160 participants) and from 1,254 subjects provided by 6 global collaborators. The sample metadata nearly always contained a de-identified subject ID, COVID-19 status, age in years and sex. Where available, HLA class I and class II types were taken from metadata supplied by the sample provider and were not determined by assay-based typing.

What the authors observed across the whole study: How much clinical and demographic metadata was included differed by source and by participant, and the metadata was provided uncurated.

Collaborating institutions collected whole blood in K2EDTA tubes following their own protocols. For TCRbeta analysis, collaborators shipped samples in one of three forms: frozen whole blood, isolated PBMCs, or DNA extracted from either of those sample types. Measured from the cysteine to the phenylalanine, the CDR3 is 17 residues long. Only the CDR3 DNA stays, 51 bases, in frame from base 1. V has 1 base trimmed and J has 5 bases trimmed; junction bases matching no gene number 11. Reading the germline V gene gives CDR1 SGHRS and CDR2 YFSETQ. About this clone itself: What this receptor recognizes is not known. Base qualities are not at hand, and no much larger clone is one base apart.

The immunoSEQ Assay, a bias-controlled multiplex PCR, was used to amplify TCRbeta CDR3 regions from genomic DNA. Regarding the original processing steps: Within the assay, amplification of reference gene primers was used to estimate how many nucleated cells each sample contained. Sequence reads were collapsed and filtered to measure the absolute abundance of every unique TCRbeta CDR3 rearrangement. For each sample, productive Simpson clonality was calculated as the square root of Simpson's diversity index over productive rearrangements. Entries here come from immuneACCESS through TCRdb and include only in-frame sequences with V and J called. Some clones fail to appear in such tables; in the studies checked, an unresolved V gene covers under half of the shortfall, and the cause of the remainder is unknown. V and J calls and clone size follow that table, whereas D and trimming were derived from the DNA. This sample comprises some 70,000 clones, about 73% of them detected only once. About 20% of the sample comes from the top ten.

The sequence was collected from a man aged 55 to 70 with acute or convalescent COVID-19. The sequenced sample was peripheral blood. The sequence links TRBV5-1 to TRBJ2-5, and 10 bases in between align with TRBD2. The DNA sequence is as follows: TGCGCCAGCAGCTTGAATCTAGCGGGGGCCCCCTCGGAGACCCAGTACTTC. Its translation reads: CASSLNLAGAPSETQYF.